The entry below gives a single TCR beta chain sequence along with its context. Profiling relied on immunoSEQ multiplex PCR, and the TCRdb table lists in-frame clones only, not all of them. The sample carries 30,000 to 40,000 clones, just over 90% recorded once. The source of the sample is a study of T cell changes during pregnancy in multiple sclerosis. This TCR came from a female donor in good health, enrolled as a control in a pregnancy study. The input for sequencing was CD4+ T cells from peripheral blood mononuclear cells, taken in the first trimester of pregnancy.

Here the CDR3 reads CASSTTGLYGYTF. The CDR3, as DNA: TGTGCCAGCAGCACGACAGGTTTATATGGCTACACCTTC. V usage is TRBV5-4 and J usage is TRBJ1-2, with D perhaps matching TRBD1 (6 bases). Trimming took 4 bases from V and 5 from J, leaving 12 bases between them. CDR1 SGHNT and CDR2 YYREEE come from the germline V gene (reference sequence). The CDR3 sequence is 13 residues long.